This T cell receptor beta chain was recorded in a study of blood T cell repertoires in COVID-19. The overall study: Whether acute or convalescent, the COVID-19 samples came from the United States, Italy and Spain. Sample material is recorded as cDNA or gDNA derived from T cells, B-cell-depleted T cells, or PBMCs.

TCRdb keeps only in-frame clones here, not all; method: immunoSEQ multiplex PCR. Of hundreds of thousands of clones in the sample, approximately 92% are singletons; the top ten hold 1% to 1.3%. V was clipped by 5 bases and J by 7 bases, with 15 bases between them. The germline V gene encodes CDR1 LGHDT and CDR2 YNNKEL (reference sequence). The CDR3 totals 14 residues. The chain joins TRBV3-1 (or the pseudogene TRBV3-2) to TRBJ1-3; D is possibly TRBD1 (5 bases). Sequenced sample: PBMCs or T cells enriched from blood (not recorded which). The receptor was isolated from a man in his thirties or forties who had recovered from COVID-19. The CDR3 loop reads CASSSGPRGNTIYF. The CDR3 DNA reads as TGTGCCAGCAGCTCAGGGCCCCGTGGGAACACCATATATTTT.